The clone carrying this T cell receptor (beta chain) occurred once. This entry is derived from a study of T cell changes during pregnancy in multiple sclerosis. The assay was immunoSEQ multiplex PCR, and TCRdb's table has in-frame clones only and misses some. In the table there are about 77,000 clones, 93% of which are singletons. Here the sequenced sample was peripheral blood, taken after pregnancy. This receptor was taken from a female donor in good health, enrolled as a control in a pregnancy study.

The CDR3 loop is CASSLRSASSGANVLTF. DNA for the CDR3: TGTGCCAGCAGCTTGAGGAGCGCTAGCTCTGGGGCCAACGTCCTGACTTTC. The chain combines TRBV7-2 with TRBJ2-6; D is uncertain. The germline V gene has CDR1 SGHTA and CDR2 FQGNSA. Trimming took off 3 bases at V and 0 bases at J, with 12 bases between the two ends. The CDR3 runs to 17 residues.